The sequence of this T cell receptor beta chain was determined in a study of Graves' ophthalmopathy and Graves' hyperthyroidism. Amplification targeted the TCR beta CDR3 regions, with RNA transcripts as the source material. HTBI primers were used in a first-round RT-PCR, which preceded a second-round multiplex PCR. One entry per CDR3 protein, called by TCRdb with MiXCR from the multiplex PCR reads. Seen here are 150,000 or so distinct CDR3 sequences, less than 45% observed once, and the top ten hold around 5.5%. In its sample, this clonotype was seen many times. The germline gives CDR1 MNHEY, CDR2 SVGEGT. Trimming pared 5 bases from V and 2 bases from J, leaving 6 bases between. CDR3 length: 12 amino acids. With a duration under 3 months, ophthalmopathy in the donors showed moderate-to-severe activity, CAS ≥3 and NOSPECS ≥4. Patients were left out if they had other autoimmune diseases, uncontrolled infections, pregnancy or lactation. PBMCs were isolated from an approximately 10 ml sample of fresh peripheral blood.

What was sequenced was peripheral blood. V gene TRBV6-2 or TRBV6-3 combines with J gene TRBJ1-2; possibly TRBD1 for D (5 bases). The origin of this receptor is a woman between 40 and 55 years old with Graves' ophthalmopathy. CDR3 bases: TGTGCCAGCAGTGCAGGGAACTATGGCTACACCTTC. This codes for CASSAGNYGYTF.